What follows are 19 T cell receptor delta chains derived from one specimen sequenced in a study of Vδ1+ human thymocytes (dated by TCRdb to about 2018). These TCRs' antigens remain unknown. Reads for this sample came from an Illumina MiSeq. RNA was isolated using the RNeasy mini kit, and reverse transcription was performed with Superscript III. CDR3 amplicons were generated by multiplex PCR with pooled V-gene forward primers and a constant-region reverse primer carrying Illumina adaptor overhangs. Via CATT, TCRdb reprocessed the public reads, and rows with identical DNA were then joined. This sample lists under 30,000 delta-chain clones; under 8.5% were detected once. The ten largest clones represent 0.8% to 1% of the sample. Here is what the overall study found, with its caveats: In contrast to oligoclonal peripheral blood repertoires, thymic TRG and TRD repertoires appeared to be highly polyclonal with Gaussian CDR3 length distributions.

The sample consisted of Vdelta1+ gamma-delta thymocytes from the thymus. What the cell subset or site label conveys for this sample: FACS-sorted CD3+ TCRalphabeta- TCRVdelta1+ TCRVdelta2- thymocytes. The receptors come from a girl less than two years old who had congenital heart surgery.

This clone has just a few counts. The chain employs TRDV1 and TRDJ1, with TRDD3 matching 11 bases. Germline loops: CDR1 TSWWSYY, CDR2 QGS. The CDR3 loop spans 23 amino acids. The ends lost 0 bases at V and 4 bases at J; junction bases unmatched: 25. The CDR3 DNA reads TGTGCTCTTGGGGAACTTAGGATACTGGGGGATATCAGGGGTATATGTGGCGGCGATAAACTCATCTTT. This encodes CALGELRILGDIRGICGGDKLIF.

The V call is TRDV1, the J call TRDJ1; D unclear. The CDR3 contains 15 residues. Trimming pared 6 bases from V and 0 bases from J, leaving 14 bases between. Germline assignment: CDR1 TSWWSYY and CDR2 QGS. The CDR3: CALGVTRGHTDKLIF. The CDR3 nucleotides read TGTGCTCTTGGAGTGACCAGGGGTCACACCGATAAACTCATCTTT.

The rearrangement uses TRDV1 and TRDJ1, with D possibly matching TRDD3 (6 bases). The germline V gene encodes CDR1 TSWWSYY and CDR2 QGS. CDR3 length equals 20 residues. Trimming took off 0 bases at V and 0 bases at J, with 23 bases between the two ends. The CDR3 is CALGELFPLPMGVYTDKLIF. The CDR3, as DNA: TGTGCTCTTGGGGAACTATTCCCGCTTCCCATGGGGGTTTACACCGATAAACTCATCTTT.

The chain recombines TRDV1 with TRDJ1, with 10 bases identical to TRDD3. Germline V gene lookup returns CDR1 TSWWSYY and CDR2 QGS. J was trimmed by 0 bases and V by 2 bases; bases with no gene match: 12. The CDR3 has 19 residues. CDR3 region: CALGESRQLGDLNTDKLIF. CDR3 nucleotides: TGTGCTCTTGGGGAAAGTCGCCAACTGGGGGATCTAAACACCGATAAACTCATCTTT.

This clone was counted a few times. The chain is built from TRDV1 and TRDJ1, with 8 bases that match TRDD3. This CDR3 has 19 amino acids. Germline assignment: CDR1 TSWWSYY and CDR2 QGS. Trimming cost V 4 bases and J 0 bases; bases outside gene matches: 16. The CDR3 is CALGGASYWGARYTDKLIF. As DNA, the CDR3 is TGTGCTCTTGGGGGAGCCTCGTACTGGGGGGCAAGGTACACCGATAAACTCATCTTT.

This clone was seen a few times. The chain joins TRDV1 to TRDJ1, with 11 nucleotides matching TRDD3. The ends lost 5 bases at V and 1 base at J; junction bases unmatched: 9. This CDR3 comprises 17 residues. Germline CDR1 and CDR2: TSWWSYY and QGS. As DNA, the CDR3 is TGTGCTCTTGGGAACAGATACTGGGGGATATCCACCGATAAACTCATCTTT. Encoded protein: CALGNRYWGISTDKLIF.

No V gene was called, though TRDJ1 was called as the J gene; the D call of TRDD3 is as the table states it, not checked on the DNA. The CDR3 spans 18 residues. CDR3 bases: TGTGCTCTTGGGGAACCCAGTACTGGGGGATGTTACACCGATAAACTCATCTTT. As protein: CALGEPSTGGCYTDKLIF.

The V gene is TRDV1, the J gene TRDJ4; D ambiguous. TCRdb carries no J gene annotation; the J gene was assigned here by matching the DNA with germline. The germline V gene has CDR1 TSWWSYY and CDR2 QGS. This CDR3 comprises 13 residues. The V end lost 3 bases, the J end lost 2 bases, and 10 bases lay between the germline ends. The CDR3 here is CALGDPPARPLIF. CDR3 DNA sequence: TGTGCTCTTGGGGACCCCCCGGCTAGACCCCTGATCTTT.

V usage is TRDV1 and J usage is TRDJ1, with 9 bases matching TRDD3. Germline values: CDR1 TSWWSYY, CDR2 QGS. V lost 5 bases and J lost 0; bases outside the gene matches: 22. There are 21 residues in the CDR3. CDR3 sequence: CALGRLPMPTGGPRYTDKLIF. CDR3 DNA: TGTGCTCTTGGGCGGTTGCCTATGCCTACTGGGGGACCCCGATACACCGATAAACTCATCTTT.

The J gene is TRDJ1, the V gene TRDV1; TRDD3 agrees at 9 bases. The trim removed 0 bases at V and 4 bases at J, leaving 15 bases unmatched. The CDR3 loop spans 19 amino acids. Germline CDR1 is TSWWSYY and CDR2 is QGS. This chain's CDR3 is CALGELTYGDTIESDKLIF. Written as DNA, the CDR3 is TGTGCTCTTGGGGAACTAACCTACGGGGATACGATCGAGAGCGATAAACTCATCTTT.

In this sample, this clone turned up a few times. The V call is TRDV1, the J call TRDJ1, with 8 positions matching TRDD2. Germline V gene data show CDR1 as TSWWSYY and CDR2 as QGS. J gave up 1 base and V 0 bases, and 13 bases lay outside the gene matches. The CDR3 has 19 amino acids. The DNA for the CDR3 is TGTGCTCTTGGGGAACTCCTTCCTAGGCCTGTGGGGGTCACCGATAAACTCATCTTT. Translating gives CALGELLPRPVGVTDKLIF.

This clone was observed a handful of times. This rearrangement joins TRDV1 to TRDJ1, with TRDD3 matching 8 bases. In germline, CDR1 is TSWWSYY, CDR2 QGS. The CDR3 contains 26 residues. V shed 0 bases and J 4 bases; nucleotides not matched to a gene: 37. The DNA for the CDR3 is TGTGCTCTTGGGGAACTCAGTATGGAGATCGTATCTTGCTCCGGTACTGGGGGGCAAGATATCGATAAACTCATCTTT. Its protein product is CALGELSMEIVSCSGTGGQDIDKLIF.

To note about this clone: The DNA is omitted, as the CDR3 cannot be located on it reliably, and the CDR3 follows TCRdb's listing. The rearrangement links TRDV1 to TRDJ1; the table's D call, TRDD3, has no DNA check behind it. Germline assignment: CDR1 TSWWSYY and CDR2 QGS. The CDR3 adds up to 20 amino acids, both ends counted. This CDR3 is CALGELWDWGQKRYTDKLIF.

The table lists this clone with a few counts. The chain is built from TRDV1 and TRDJ1, with 9 bases fitting TRDD3. This CDR3 comprises 21 residues. Germline V gives CDR1 TSWWSYY, CDR2 QGS. J lost 0 bases, V lost 2 bases, and 19 bases had no gene match. The CDR3: CALGELFLRGYVRTHTDKLIF. CDR3 nucleotides: TGTGCTCTTGGGGAATTGTTCCTAAGGGGATACGTGAGAACCCACACCGATAAACTCATCTTT.

This chain joins TRDV1 and TRDJ1, with 9 bases fitting TRDD3. The CDR3 contains 18 residues. Per the germline V gene, CDR1 is TSWWSYY and CDR2 is QGS. The J segment lost 7 bases and the V segment lost 3 bases, leaving 18 bases of the junction unmatched. In nucleotides, the CDR3 is TGTGCTCTTGGGGACAATAGTCCCGGGGGATACAGAACCCTTAAACTCATCTTT. This sequence encodes CALGDNSPGGYRTLKLIF.

The J gene is uncalled and the V gene is TRDV1; the D segment call TRDD3 is taken from the table without a DNA check. CDR1 TSWWSYY and CDR2 QGS come from the germline V gene. This CDR3 contains 18 residues. The CDR3 loop is CALGENLMGDTYTDKPIF. The CDR3 coding sequence is TGTGCTCTTGGGGAAAATCTAATGGGGGATACGTACACCGATAAACCCATCTTT.

This clone was counted only a few times. This sample also contains other DNA sequences that code for the same CDR3. This sequence joins TRDV1 and TRDJ1, with D unresolved. Trimming shortened V by 4 bases and J by 2 bases, and 2 bases separated the two germline ends. The CDR3 has 11 amino acids. Germline CDR1 is TSWWSYY and CDR2 is QGS. CDR3 loop: CALGGTDKLIF. The CDR3 nucleotides read TGTGCTCTTGGGGGAACCGATAAACTCATCTTT.

The V call is TRDV1, the J call TRDJ1; either TRDD2 or TRDD3 may fit D (7 bases each). Trimming cost V 4 bases and J 0 bases, with 24 bases left between them. This CDR3 has 19 residues. Germline CDR1 and CDR2: TSWWSYY and QGS. The CDR3 sequence: CALGVLSYAGGYYTDKLIF. The CDR3 DNA reads TGTGCTCTTGGGGTGCTTTCCTACGCTGGGGGCTATTACACCGATAAACTCATCTTT.

The sample holds a few counts of this clone. The chain employs TRDV1 and TRDJ1; 9 nucleotides match TRDD3. This CDR3 spans 20 amino acids. Losses at the gene ends were 0 bases for V and 9 bases for J; bases not matched to a gene: 23. Germline V gene sequence: CDR1 TSWWSYY, CDR2 QGS. The CDR3 nucleotides read TGTGCTCTTGGGGAACTCGTTTCCTACGGGCCTGGGGGATGTAGGAGTGAACTCATCTTT. Its translation is CALGELVSYGPGGCRSELIF.